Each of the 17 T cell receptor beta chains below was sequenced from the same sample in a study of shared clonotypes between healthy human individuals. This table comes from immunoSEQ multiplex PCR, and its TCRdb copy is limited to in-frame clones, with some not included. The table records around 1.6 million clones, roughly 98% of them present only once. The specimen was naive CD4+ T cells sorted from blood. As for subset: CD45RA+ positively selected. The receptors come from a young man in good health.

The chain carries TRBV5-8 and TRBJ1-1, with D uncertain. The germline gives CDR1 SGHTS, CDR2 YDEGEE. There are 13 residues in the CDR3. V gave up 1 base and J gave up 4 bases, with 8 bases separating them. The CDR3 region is CASSLRSGTEAFF. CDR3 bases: TGTGCCAGCAGCTTGAGGTCCGGCACTGAAGCTTTCTTT.

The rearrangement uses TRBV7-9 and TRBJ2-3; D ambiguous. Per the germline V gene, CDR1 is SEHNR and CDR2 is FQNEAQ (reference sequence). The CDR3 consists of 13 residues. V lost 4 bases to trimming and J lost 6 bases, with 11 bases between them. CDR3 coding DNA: TGTGCCAGCAGCTATGACCTATTGGATACGCAGTATTTT. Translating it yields CASSYDLLDTQYF.

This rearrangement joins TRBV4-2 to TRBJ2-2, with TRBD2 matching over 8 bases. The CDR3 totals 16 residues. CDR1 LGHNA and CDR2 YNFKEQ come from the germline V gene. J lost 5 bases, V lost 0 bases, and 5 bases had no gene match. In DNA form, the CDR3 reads TGTGCCAGCAGCCAAGACGACGGGAGGGGGACCGGGGAGCTGTTTTTT. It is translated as CASSQDDGRGTGELFF.

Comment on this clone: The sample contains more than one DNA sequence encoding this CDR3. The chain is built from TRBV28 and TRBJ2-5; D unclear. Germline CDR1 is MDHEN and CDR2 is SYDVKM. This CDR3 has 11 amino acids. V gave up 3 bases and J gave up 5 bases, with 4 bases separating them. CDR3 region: CASSFSETQYF. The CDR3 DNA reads TGTGCCAGCAGTTTTTCTGAGACCCAGTACTTC.

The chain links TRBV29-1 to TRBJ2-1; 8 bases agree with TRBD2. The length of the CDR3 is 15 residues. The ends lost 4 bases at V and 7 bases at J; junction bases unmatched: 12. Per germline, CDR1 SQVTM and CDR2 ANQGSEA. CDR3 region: CSVGFVGRAKNEQFF. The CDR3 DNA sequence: TGCAGCGTTGGATTTGTCGGGAGGGCGAAGAATGAGCAGTTCTTC.

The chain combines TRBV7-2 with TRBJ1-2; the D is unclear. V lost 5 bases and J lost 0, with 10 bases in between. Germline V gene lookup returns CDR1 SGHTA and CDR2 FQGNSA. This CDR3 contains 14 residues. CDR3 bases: TGTGCCAGCAGCCCCGTCGGGACTAACTATGGCTACACCTTC. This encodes CASSPVGTNYGYTF.

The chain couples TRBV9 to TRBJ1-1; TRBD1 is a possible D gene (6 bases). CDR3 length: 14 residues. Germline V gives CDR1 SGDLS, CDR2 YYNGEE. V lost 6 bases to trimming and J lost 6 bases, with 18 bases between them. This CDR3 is CASTKAGTPSEAFF. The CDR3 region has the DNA TGTGCCAGCACTAAAGCTGGGACACCTTCTGAAGCTTTCTTT.

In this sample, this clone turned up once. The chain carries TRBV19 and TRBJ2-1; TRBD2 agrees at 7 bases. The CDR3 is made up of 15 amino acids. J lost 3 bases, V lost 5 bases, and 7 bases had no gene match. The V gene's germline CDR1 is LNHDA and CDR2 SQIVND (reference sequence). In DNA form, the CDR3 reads TGTGCCAGTAGTCCCAGCGGGATTAGCTACAATGAGCAGTTCTTC. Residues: CASSPSGISYNEQFF.

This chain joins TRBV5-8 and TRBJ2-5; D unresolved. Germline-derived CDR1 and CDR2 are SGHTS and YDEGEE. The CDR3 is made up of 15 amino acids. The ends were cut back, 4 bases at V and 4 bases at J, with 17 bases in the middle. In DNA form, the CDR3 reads TGTGCCAGCAGCCCCTCGGCAGGTTTTTCAGAGACCCAGTACTTC. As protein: CASSPSAGFSETQYF.

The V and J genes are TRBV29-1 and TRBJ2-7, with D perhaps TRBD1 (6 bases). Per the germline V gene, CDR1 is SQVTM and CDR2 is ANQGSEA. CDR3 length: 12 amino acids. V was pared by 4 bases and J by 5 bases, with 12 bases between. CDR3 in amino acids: CSVVTGVHEQYF. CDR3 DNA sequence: TGCAGCGTTGTGACAGGAGTACACGAGCAGTACTTC.

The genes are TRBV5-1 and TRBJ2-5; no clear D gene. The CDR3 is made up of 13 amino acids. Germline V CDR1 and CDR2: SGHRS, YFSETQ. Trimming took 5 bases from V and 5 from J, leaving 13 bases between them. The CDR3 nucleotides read TGCGCCAGCAGGTACATTCCCGGGGAGACCCAGTACTTC. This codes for CASRYIPGETQYF.

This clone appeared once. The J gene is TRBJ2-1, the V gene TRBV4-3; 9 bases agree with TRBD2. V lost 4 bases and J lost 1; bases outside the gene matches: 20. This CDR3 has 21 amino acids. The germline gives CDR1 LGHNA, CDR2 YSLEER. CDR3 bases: TGCGCCAGCAGCCGCCGACGTTGGGCGGGAGGGAAACCAGGGTCCTACAATGAGCAGTTCTTC. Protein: CASSRRRWAGGKPGSYNEQFF.

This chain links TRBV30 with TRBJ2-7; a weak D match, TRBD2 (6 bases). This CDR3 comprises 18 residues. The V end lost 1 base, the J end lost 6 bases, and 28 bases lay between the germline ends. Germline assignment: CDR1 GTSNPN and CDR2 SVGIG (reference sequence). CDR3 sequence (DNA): TGTGCCTGGAGTGCGACACGAGTCTTCGGAGGGCCGATATTCGAGCAGTACTTC. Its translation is CAWSATRVFGGPIFEQYF.

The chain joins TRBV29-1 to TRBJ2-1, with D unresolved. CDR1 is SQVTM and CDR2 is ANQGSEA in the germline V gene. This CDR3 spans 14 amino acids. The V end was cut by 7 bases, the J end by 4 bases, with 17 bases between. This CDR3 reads CSADRGDGYNEQFF. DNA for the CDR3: TGCAGCGCAGACCGCGGCGACGGTTACAATGAGCAGTTCTTC.

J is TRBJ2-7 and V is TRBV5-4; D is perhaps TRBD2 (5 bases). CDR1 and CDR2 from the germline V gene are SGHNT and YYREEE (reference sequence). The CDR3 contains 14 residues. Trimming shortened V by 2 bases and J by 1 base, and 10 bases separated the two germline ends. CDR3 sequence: CASSFGGGSYEQYF. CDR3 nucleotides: TGTGCCAGCAGCTTTGGAGGCGGGTCCTACGAGCAGTACTTC.

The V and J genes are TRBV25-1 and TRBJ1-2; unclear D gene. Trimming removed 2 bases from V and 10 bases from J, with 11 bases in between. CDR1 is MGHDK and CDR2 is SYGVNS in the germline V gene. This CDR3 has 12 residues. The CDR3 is CASSESPRVYTF. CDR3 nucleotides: TGTGCCAGCAGTGAAAGTCCCCGCGTCTACACCTTC.

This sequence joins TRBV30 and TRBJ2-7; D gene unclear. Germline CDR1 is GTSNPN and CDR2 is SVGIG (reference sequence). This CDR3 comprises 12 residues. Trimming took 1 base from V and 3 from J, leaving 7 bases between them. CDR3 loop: CAWSAKNYEQYF. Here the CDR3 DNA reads TGTGCCTGGAGTGCAAAGAACTACGAGCAGTACTTC.